This TCR beta chain originates from a study of cytomegalovirus exposure and HLA in healthy donors. Whole-study results and caveats: It was in a later analysis that TCR association rates were seen to vary by HLA locus, highest for DRB1 and lowest for HLA-C. Analysis performed later found more than 15,000 TCR beta sequences associated with HLA alleles at 0.05 false discovery rate. TCR beta chain V- and J-gene trimming was linked, in a later analysis, to a missense variant in DCLRE1C.

Turning to this clone: The target antigen is unknown.

The PCR ran on 60 Vbeta and 13 Jbeta primers. Repertoires were generated with immunoSEQ multiplex PCR, while TCRdb's copy carries only in-frame clones and drops some. The table lists about 130,000 clones, around 80% of them singletons. Sample: PBMCs. The TCR comes from a female donor in good health and CMV-seronegative.

The CDR3 protein is CASSFSGEGDEQFF. The CDR3 DNA reads as TGTGCCAGCAGTTTCTCCGGGGAGGGCGATGAGCAGTTCTTC. The V and J genes are TRBV28 and TRBJ2-1; 7 nucleotides align to TRBD2. From germline, CDR1 is MDHEN and CDR2 SYDVKM. The CDR3 runs 14 residues. J lost 8 bases, V lost 3 bases, and 7 bases had no gene match.